This T cell receptor (beta chain) was profiled in a study of patients with pleural tuberculosis. In germline, CDR1 is SGHNT, CDR2 YENEEA. V lost 5 bases and J 4 bases, leaving 2 bases between the germline ends. This CDR3 has 10 amino acids. Each CDR3 protein gets one entry after TCRdb re-called the reads with MiXCR. The sample consists of approximately 50,000 distinct CDR3 sequences, 6% to 8% of them appearing once. The sample holds many counts of this clonotype. The TCR originated in a human donor with pleural tuberculosis. The V call is TRBV11-3, the J call TRBJ2-5, with D hard to call. The CDR3 region has the DNA TGTGCCAGCAGCGGAGAGACCCAGTACTTC. Translated, it gives CASSGETQYF.